The clone carrying this T cell receptor beta chain occurred many times. As yet, its antigen is unknown. The CDR3 covers 15 residues. CDR1 and CDR2 from the germline V gene are SEHNR and FQNEAQ (reference sequence). Trimming took off 5 bases at V and 2 bases at J, with 14 bases between the two ends. The sample comes from a study of early T cells in non-severe SARS-CoV-2 infection. Study information: RNA in bulk from unsorted whole blood was sequenced, and chains were unpaired.

Unique molecular identifiers were affixed to single, distinct cDNA molecules. TCRdb passed the 5' RACE reads through MiXCR, listing each CDR3 protein once. The sample consists of some 25,000 distinct CDR3 sequences, about 4.5% of them appearing once. Notes on the study in general: VDJdb matching skewed toward anti-spike CD8 responses, missing private and CD4 specificities.

The receptor was isolated from an adult who was a healthcare worker with PCR-confirmed SARS-CoV-2 infection or an uninfected control (not recorded which). J is TRBJ2-3 and V is TRBV7-9; perhaps TRBD1 as D (6 bases). Material: whole blood. CDR3 residues: CASSLKGGPTDTQYF. The CDR3 DNA reads as TGTGCCAGCAGCCTCAAAGGGGGTCCCACAGATACGCAGTATTTT.